This T cell receptor beta chain was documented in a study of T cell repertoires in cytomegalovirus infection. CDR3 size: 16 residues. V was pared by 2 bases and J by 0 bases, with 14 bases between. CDR1 is KGHSH, CDR2 LQKENI, per germline. TCRdb recomputed calls from the reads with MiXCR, one row per CDR3 protein. Among roughly 350,000 distinct CDR3 sequences, approximately 30% were seen once, and the ten largest hold less than 15%. This clonotype turned up a few times. What it binds is not known. The sample was cultured PBMCs, taken from culture after CMV antigen stimulation. This clonotype originated in a human donor in good health (CMV status not recorded). Some clones in this sample may be carry-over from other donors' samples. This chain links TRBV18 with TRBJ2-7, with D unclear. Written as DNA, the CDR3 is TGTGCCAGCTCACCAATCGGGCAGACCGCCTCCTACGAGCAGTACTTC. Amino acids: CASSPIGQTASYEQYF.